The 21 T cell receptor beta chains listed next were all sequenced from one sample in a study of CD8+CD57+ T cells in acquired aplastic anemia. CD8+CD57+ cell expansion, shown by flow cytometry, had occurred in the patients selected for sequencing. Genomic DNA templated the TCR beta VDJ and CDR3 profiling. TCRdb called the reads again in MiXCR, with one record for every CDR3 protein. The sample holds around 150,000 distinct CDR3 sequences, 70% to 80% seen once. Sequenced sample: sorted CD4+, CD8+, or CD8+CD57+ T cells (not recorded which) from PBMCs. The receptors shown here come from a human donor with aplastic anemia.

The genes are TRBV4-1 and TRBJ1-6; D not certain. Trimming took off 8 bases at V and 6 bases at J, with 20 bases between the two ends. This CDR3 comprises 16 residues. CDR1 and CDR2 from the germline V gene are MGHRA and YSYEKL. CDR3 loop: CASGLPASMGNSPLHF. CDR3 bases: TGCGCCAGCGGCCTTCCCGCATCGATGGGTAATTCACCCCTCCACTTT.

V and J are TRBV7-3 and TRBJ2-7; no reliable D call. The V and J ends lost 6 bases and 0 bases respectively, with 9 bases between them. The germline CDR1 and CDR2 sequences are SGHTA and FQGTGA. CDR3 length: 13 amino acids. The CDR3 nucleotides read TGTGCCAGCAGTGACGGCCTCTCCTACGAGCAGTACTTC. It encodes CASSDGLSYEQYF.

The CDR3 DNA is TGTGCCAGTAGTATGGACCTTTTGTACGAGCAGTACTTC. Translated, it gives CASSMDLLYEQYF. The rearrangement links TRBV19 to TRBJ2-7; D gene unclear. Germline V gene lookup returns CDR1 LNHDA and CDR2 SQIVND (reference sequence). V was clipped by 3 bases and J by 4 bases, with 10 bases between them. This CDR3 comprises 13 residues.

This clonotype was seen a single time. The CDR3 DNA is TGCAGTGCTAGAGATCACGGGCAGGGCCCTTACGAGCAGTACTTC. The encoded protein is CSARDHGQGPYEQYF. The chain has TRBV20-1 and TRBJ2-7; TRBD1 might be the D (5 bases). With 0 bases removed from V and 4 bases from J, the gap between germline ends came to 16 bases. This CDR3 has 15 residues. Germline CDR1 and CDR2: DFQATT and SNEGSKA (reference sequence).

The chain uses TRBV2 and TRBJ1-6; no reliable D call. The ends were cut back, 6 bases at V and 9 bases at J, with 9 bases in the middle. Germline loops: CDR1 SNHLY, CDR2 FYNNEI. This CDR3 contains 12 residues. The chain's CDR3 is CASRAGSSPLHF. DNA of the CDR3: TGTGCCAGCAGGGCGGGGAGTTCACCCCTCCACTTT.

The rearrangement uses TRBV7-3 and TRBJ1-1; D remains unclear. CDR1 is SGHTA and CDR2 is FQGTGA in the germline V gene. V lost 2 bases and J 3 bases, leaving 10 bases between the germline ends. The CDR3 runs to 14 residues. The CDR3 reads CASSLAGGYTEAFF. The CDR3 DNA sequence: TGTGCCAGCAGCTTAGCGGGTGGGTACACTGAAGCTTTCTTT.

About this clonotype: Without the conserved terminal phenylalanine or tryptophan, this CDR3 likely stems from a read error. The rearrangement uses TRBV11-1 and TRBJ2-5, with 10 bases aligning to TRBD2. CDR1 is SGHAT, CDR2 FQDESV, per germline (reference sequence). The V gene end was trimmed by 6 bases and the J gene end by 3 bases; junction bases not matched to a gene: 4. The CDR3 contains 14 residues. For the CDR3, the DNA is TGTGCCAGCAGAAGGACTAGCGGTGAAGAGACCCAGTACCTC. Encoded protein: CASRRTSGEETQYL.

The rearrangement joins TRBV5-5 to TRBJ1-6; unclear D gene. The CDR3 runs to 14 residues. V gave up 2 bases and J gave up 7 bases, with 10 bases separating them. Germline CDR1 reads SGHKS; CDR2 reads YYEKEE (reference sequence). CDR3 bases: TGTGCCAGCAGCTTAAGACGAGACAATTCACCCCTCCACTTT. Its protein product is CASSLRRDNSPLHF.

Turning to this clonotype: One junction end does not reproduce the germline sequence, and a read error may be involved. The chain joins TRBV7-6 to TRBJ1-1, with D unresolved. This CDR3 region has 13 residues. The germline V gene has CDR1 SGHVS and CDR2 FNYEAQ. CDR3 amino acids: CACSPGMNTEAFF. For the CDR3, the DNA is TGTGCCTGCAGCCCGGGAATGAACACTGAAGCTTTCTTT.

This clonotype occurred once. Germline is not matched at one junction end, which may reflect a read error. The gene calls are TRBV10-3 and TRBJ2-1, with 11 nucleotides matching TRBD2. In germline, CDR1 is ENHRY, CDR2 SYGVKD. The CDR3 consists of 17 residues. The CDR3 DNA is TGTGCCAGCAGTAATCGACCCGGGACTAGCGGCGGGAATGAGCAGTTCTTC. Its translation is CASSNRPGTSGGNEQFF.

The chain combines TRBV19 with TRBJ2-2, with a possible D match to TRBD1 (6 bases). CDR3 length: 14 residues. Germline values: CDR1 LNHDA, CDR2 SQIVND (reference sequence). V was pared by 4 bases and J by 3 bases, with 9 bases between. CDR3 sequence: CASSTDRYTGELFF. DNA of the CDR3: TGTGCCAGTAGTACCGACAGGTACACCGGGGAGCTGTTTTTT.

This clonotype occurred a few times. V usage is TRBV11-1 and J usage is TRBJ1-2, with TRBD1 matching over 12 bases. V lost 4 bases to trimming and J lost 8 bases; unmatched junction nucleotides: 11. The CDR3 runs 16 residues. Germline V lookup: CDR1 SGHAT, CDR2 FQDESV (reference sequence). The CDR3 DNA reads as TGTGCCAGCAGCTACCGGGACAGGGGGCTCGGTGAAGGCTACACCTTC. It yields the protein CASSYRDRGLGEGYTF.

The J gene is TRBJ2-7, the V gene TRBV12-3 or TRBV12-4, with TRBD1 matching 8 bases. The CDR3 sequence is 15 residues long. Trimming at V came to 6 bases and at J to 4 bases, leaving 11 bases not matched to a gene. CDR3 region: CASRSSGTGTYEQYF. The CDR3 nucleotides read TGTGCCAGCAGGTCCTCCGGGACAGGTACTTACGAGCAGTACTTC.

The chain combines TRBV15 with TRBJ2-1; possible D gene TRBD1, 5 bases. CDR3 length: 16 residues. Germline CDR1 LNHNV, CDR2 YYDKDF (reference sequence). V shed 1 base and J shed 2 bases, with 12 bases lying between them. The CDR3, as DNA: TGTGCCACCAGCAGAGGGGGCAGTCTCACCTACAATGAGCAGTTCTTC. Its protein is CATSRGGSLTYNEQFF. The variable domain in full, with the rest retrieved from reference TRBV15 and TRBJ2-1, is DAMVIQNPRYQVTQFGKPVTLSCSQTLNHNVMYWYQQKSSQAPKLLFHYYDKDFNNEADTPDNFQSRRPNTSFCFLDIRSPGLGDTAMYLCATSRGGSLTYNEQFFGPGTRLTVL.

This chain uses TRBV20-1 with TRBJ2-1; 11 nucleotides line up with TRBD2. V shed 1 base and J 4 bases; nucleotides not matched to a gene: 0. Germline V gene sequence: CDR1 DFQATT, CDR2 SNEGSKA (reference sequence). This CDR3 spans 14 amino acids. CDR3 protein: CSARGLAGYNEQFF. The CDR3 coding sequence is TGCAGTGCTAGAGGACTAGCGGGGTACAATGAGCAGTTCTTC.

This chain joins TRBV10-3 and TRBJ2-5, with 9 bases aligning to TRBD1. V was clipped by 10 bases and J by 7 bases; unmatched bases: 10. Germline V CDR1 and CDR2: ENHRY, SYGVKD. The CDR3 length is 13 residues. The CDR3 DNA reads TGTGCCAGCAGGGGGACAGGGACGGTGACCCAGTACTTC. Encoded protein: CASRGTGTVTQYF.

The chain couples TRBV2 to TRBJ1-1, with D unresolved. The V gene lost 3 bases and the J gene lost 0 bases, with 5 bases spanning the gap. From germline, CDR1 is SNHLY and CDR2 FYNNEI. The CDR3 is made up of 13 amino acids. CDR3 loop: CASSDSMNTEAFF. The CDR3 region has the DNA TGTGCCAGCAGTGACAGCATGAACACTGAAGCTTTCTTT.

The chain couples TRBV6-4 to TRBJ2-1; 8 bases line up with TRBD2. V lost 5 bases to trimming and J lost 12 bases; unmatched junction nucleotides: 18. The germline gives CDR1 MRHNA, CDR2 SNTAGT. The CDR3 totals 16 residues. CDR3 bases: TGTGCCAGCAGTAGTCCGGGACTAGAGTTGGTAGATACGCAGTTCTTC. It encodes CASSSPGLELVDTQFF.

The table lists this clonotype with a few counts. Sequence at one end of the junction differs from germline and may be a read error. The J gene is TRBJ1-1, the V gene TRBV7-7; the D is unclear. Germline CDR1 and CDR2: SSHAT and FNYEAQ (reference sequence). The CDR3 is made up of 13 amino acids. The CDR3 loop reads CASSLDLGTEAFF. CDR3 sequence (DNA): TGTGCTAGCAGCTTGGACCTGGGCACTGAAGCTTTCTTT.

In this sample, this clonotype turned up a few times. The chain couples TRBV24-1 to TRBJ2-5; D not resolved. Trimming removed 6 bases from V and 0 bases from J, with 7 bases in between. Germline-derived CDR1 and CDR2 are KGHDR and SFDVKD. CDR3 length equals 13 residues. The CDR3 region is CATSQTYQETQYF. The DNA of the CDR3 is TGTGCCACCAGTCAGACCTACCAAGAGACCCAGTACTTC.

This chain connects TRBV7-3 to TRBJ2-7; 9 nucleotides match TRBD2. Germline V lookup: CDR1 SGHTA, CDR2 FQGTGA. This CDR3 comprises 15 residues. Trimming cost V 2 bases and J 2 bases; bases outside gene matches: 4. The DNA of the CDR3 is TGTGCCAGCAGCTTAGTGGGCGGGGGGGCCTACGAGCAGTACTTC. Encoded protein: CASSLVGGGAYEQYF.